The rows below give T cell receptor beta chains drawn from one sample of a study of response to subunit inactivated influenza vaccine. Each CDR3 protein gets one entry after TCRdb re-called the RT-PCR reads with MiXCR. The sample has under 200,000 distinct CDR3 sequences; about a tenth are singletons. The sequences come from non-naive T cells sorted from PBMCs, collected about 6 weeks after vaccination. The receptors here all came from a man aged 50-60 years who received an inactivated influenza vaccine. The CDR3 runs from the conserved cysteine through the conserved F or W. Each record gives: V gene, clone size, J gene, D gene, CDR3 DNA, CDR3 protein. A D gene is named only where the DNA matches it firmly. Clone size, where shown, is once, few, many, or a class for clones that have expanded.

V gene: TRBV15
clone size: many
J gene: TRBJ2-3
D gene: TRBD2
CDR3 DNA: TGTGCCACCAGCAGAGATGTTAGGCTAGCGGGCACAGATACGCAGTATTTT
CDR3 protein: CATSRDVRLAGTDTQYF

V gene: TRBV5-6
clone size: -
J gene: TRBJ2-3
D gene: -
CDR3 DNA: TGTGCCAGCGGCCTCGGGCGGGATACGCAGTATTTT
CDR3 protein: CASGLGRDTQYF

V gene: TRBV7-2
clone size: few
J gene: TRBJ1-2
D gene: TRBD1
CDR3 DNA: TGTGCCAGCAGCCCGGGACAGGGAAATCGGTATGGCTACACCTTC
CDR3 protein: CASSPGQGNRYGYTF

V gene: TRBV5-5
clone size: many
J gene: TRBJ1-1
D gene: -
CDR3 DNA: TGTGCCAGCAGCTTGGTAGGATGGGAATCTTTCTTT
CDR3 protein: CASSLVGWESFF

V gene: TRBV6-6
clone size: once
J gene: TRBJ1-5
D gene: -
CDR3 DNA: TGTGCCAGCACGGGATATAGCAATCAGCCCCAGCATTTT
CDR3 protein: CASTGYSNQPQHF

V gene: TRBV12-3/TRBV12-4
clone size: few
J gene: TRBJ2-5
D gene: -
CDR3 DNA: TGTGCCAGCAGTTTTAACCGAGAGACCCAGTACTTC
CDR3 protein: CASSFNRETQYF

V gene: TRBV20-1
clone size: few
J gene: TRBJ2-1
D gene: TRBD2
CDR3 DNA: TGCAGTGCTAGATCCGGGACTAGCGACAATGAGCAGTTCTTC
CDR3 protein: CSARSGTSDNEQFF

V gene: TRBV7-2
clone size: -
J gene: TRBJ2-1
D gene: TRBD2
CDR3 DNA: TGTGCCAGCAGCTCTGGACTAGCGGGAGACCCGCAGTTCTTC
CDR3 protein: CASSSGLAGDPQFF

V gene: TRBV27
clone size: -
J gene: TRBJ2-1
D gene: TRBD2
CDR3 DNA: TGTGCCAGCAGGGATAGCGGGGGGGCCACTGTTGAGCAGTTCTTC
CDR3 protein: CASRDSGGATVEQFF

V gene: TRBV6-2/TRBV6-3
clone size: few
J gene: TRBJ2-7
D gene: -
CDR3 DNA: TGTGCCAGTCGGGACCGCCCAGGGGAGCAGTACTTC
CDR3 protein: CASRDRPGEQYF